A single sample gave rise to the 2 T cell receptor beta chains below, sequenced in a study of breast tumors, draining lymph nodes, adjacent tissues (dated by TCRdb to 2015 to 2016). The library came from multiplex PCR. Sequencing relied on an Illumina HiSeq 2000. TCRdb's own reprocessing of the public reads used fastp at Q25 and MiXCR and kept productive beta chains. Duplicate CDR3 protein sequences are folded into a single record with the most common DNA and genes. The sample records some 110,000 distinct CDR3 sequences, about 29% of which are singletons. Together, the top ten hold under 6.5% of the sample. Lymph node samples came from the axillary draining lymph nodes of breast cancer patients. The specimen sequenced was axillary lymph node tissue. The receptors derive from a female donor with breast cancer. Some clones in this sample may be carry-over from other donors' samples.

This clonotype was picked up many times. This may arise from a read error, as a much more abundant clone is one base away. This chain links TRBV7-2 with TRBJ2-1, with 10 positions matching TRBD2. Germline V gene data show CDR1 as SGHTA and CDR2 as FQGNSA. The CDR3 has 15 amino acids. The CDR3 DNA is TGTGCCAGCAGCCTTGGACTAGCGGTTTACAATGAGCAGCTCTTC. Residues: CASSLGLAVYNEQLF.

There are many counts of this clonotype. This chain uses TRBV19 with TRBJ1-5; D is ambiguous. V was trimmed by 1 base and J by 6 bases, leaving 10 bases between them. The CDR3 has 14 amino acids. Germline V lookup: CDR1 LNHDA, CDR2 SQIVND (reference sequence). This chain's CDR3 is CASSIGGFGQPQHF. The CDR3 DNA reads as TGTGCCAGTAGTATAGGGGGTTTCGGTCAGCCCCAGCATTTT. Full variable domain (remainder filled in from reference TRBV19 and TRBJ1-5): DGGITQSPKYLFRKEGQNVTLSCEQNLNHDAMYWYRQDPGQGLRLIYYSQIVNDFQKGDIAEGYSVSREKKESFPLTVTSAQKNPTAFYLCASSIGGFGQPQHFGDGTRLSIL.